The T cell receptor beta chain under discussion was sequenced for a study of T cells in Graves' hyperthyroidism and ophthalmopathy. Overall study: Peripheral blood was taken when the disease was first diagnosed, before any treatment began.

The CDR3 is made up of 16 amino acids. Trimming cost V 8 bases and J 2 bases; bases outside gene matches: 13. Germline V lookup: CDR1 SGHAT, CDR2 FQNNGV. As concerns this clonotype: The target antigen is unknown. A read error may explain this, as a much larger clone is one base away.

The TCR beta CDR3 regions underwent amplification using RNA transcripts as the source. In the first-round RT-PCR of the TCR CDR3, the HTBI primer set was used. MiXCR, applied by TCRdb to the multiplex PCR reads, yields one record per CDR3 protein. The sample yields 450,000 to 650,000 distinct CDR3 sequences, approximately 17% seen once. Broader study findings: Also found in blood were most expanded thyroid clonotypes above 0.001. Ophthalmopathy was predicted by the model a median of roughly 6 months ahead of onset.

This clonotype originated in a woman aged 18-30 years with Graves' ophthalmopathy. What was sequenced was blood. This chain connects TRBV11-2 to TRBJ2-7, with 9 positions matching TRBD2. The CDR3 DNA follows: TGTGCCAGCGGCTCAATCGGCGGCGGGAGGGCCTACGAGCAGTACTTC. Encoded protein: CASGSIGGGRAYEQYF.